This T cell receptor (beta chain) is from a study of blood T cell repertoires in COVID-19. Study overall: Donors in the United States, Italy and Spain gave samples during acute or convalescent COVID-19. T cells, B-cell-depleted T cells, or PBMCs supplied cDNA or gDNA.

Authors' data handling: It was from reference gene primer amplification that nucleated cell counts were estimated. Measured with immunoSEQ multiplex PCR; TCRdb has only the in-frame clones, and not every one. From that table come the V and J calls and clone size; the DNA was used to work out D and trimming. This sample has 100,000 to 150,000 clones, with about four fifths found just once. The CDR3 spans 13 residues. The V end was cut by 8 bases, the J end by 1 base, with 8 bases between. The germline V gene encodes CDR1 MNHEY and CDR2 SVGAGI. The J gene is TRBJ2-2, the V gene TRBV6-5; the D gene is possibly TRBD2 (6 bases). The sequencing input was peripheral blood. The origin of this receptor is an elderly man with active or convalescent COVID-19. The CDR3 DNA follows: TGTGCCAGCGCGGGGCTGAACACCGGGGAGCTGTTTTTT. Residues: CASAGLNTGELFF.